One sample yielded the 5 T cell receptor beta chains listed below, sequenced in a study of monozygotic twins with inflammatory bowel disease. TCRdb reprocessed the 5' RACE reads and stores each CDR3 protein as one record, lacking DNA. This repertoire includes around 450,000 distinct CDR3 sequences. Specimen: blood. The receptors shown here come from a human donor with ulcerative colitis or Crohn's disease, or a healthy co-twin of an affected twin (not recorded which).

The genes are TRBV29-1 and TRBJ1-2; TCRdb's D call, TRBD1, is unchecked because there is no DNA. From germline, CDR1 is SQVTM and CDR2 ANQGSEA. The CDR3 runs 13 residues. The CDR3 loop reads CSVEQGASNGYTF.

The chain couples TRBV5-6 to TRBJ2-5; TCRdb lists TRBD1, though no DNA is available to test this call. Germline loops: CDR1 SGHDT, CDR2 YYEEEE. CDR3 length equals 16 residues. This CDR3 is CASSRRTERYQETQYF.

The chain joins TRBV12-3 or TRBV12-4 to TRBJ2-2; the D call of TRBD1 rests on TCRdb alone, since no DNA is present to check it. This CDR3 has 12 residues. The CDR3 sequence: CASSFGSTGLFF.

This sequence joins TRBV10-3 and TRBJ2-6. The CDR3 has 15 amino acids. Germline V gene data show CDR1 as ENHRY and CDR2 as SYGVKD. CDR3 loop: CAIGNLDSGANVLTF.

The chain uses TRBV29-1 and TRBJ2-1; absent DNA, TCRdb's TRBD1 call cannot be checked. The germline gives CDR1 SQVTM, CDR2 ANQGSEA. This CDR3 spans 13 amino acids. The CDR3: CSVEEGGGYEQFF.